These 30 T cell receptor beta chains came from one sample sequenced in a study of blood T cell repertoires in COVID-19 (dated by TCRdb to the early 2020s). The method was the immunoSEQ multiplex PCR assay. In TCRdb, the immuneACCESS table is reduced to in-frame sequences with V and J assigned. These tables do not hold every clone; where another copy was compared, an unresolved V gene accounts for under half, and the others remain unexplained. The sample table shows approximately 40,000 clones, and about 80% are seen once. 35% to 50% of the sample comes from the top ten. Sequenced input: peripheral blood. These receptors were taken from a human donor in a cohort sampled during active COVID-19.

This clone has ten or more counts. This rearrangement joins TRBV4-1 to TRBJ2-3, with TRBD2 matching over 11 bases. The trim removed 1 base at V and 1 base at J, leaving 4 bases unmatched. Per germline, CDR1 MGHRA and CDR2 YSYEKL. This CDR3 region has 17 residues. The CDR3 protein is CASSQGVTSGGTDTQYF. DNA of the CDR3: TGCGCCAGCAGCCAAGGGGTGACTAGCGGGGGCACAGATACGCAGTATTTT.

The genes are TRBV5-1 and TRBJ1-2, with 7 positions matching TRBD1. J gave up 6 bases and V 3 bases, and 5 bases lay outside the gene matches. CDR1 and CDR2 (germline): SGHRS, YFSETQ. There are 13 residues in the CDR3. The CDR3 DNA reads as TGCGCCAGCAGCTGGACAGGTTCGGATGGCTACACCTTC. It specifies CASSWTGSDGYTF.

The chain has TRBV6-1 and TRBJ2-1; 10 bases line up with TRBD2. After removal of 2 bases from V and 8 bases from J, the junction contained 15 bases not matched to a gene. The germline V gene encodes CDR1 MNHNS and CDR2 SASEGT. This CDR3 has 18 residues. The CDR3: CASSEYETSGPPGDEQFF. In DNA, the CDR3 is TGTGCCAGCAGTGAATACGAGACTAGCGGGCCTCCTGGGGATGAGCAGTTCTTC.

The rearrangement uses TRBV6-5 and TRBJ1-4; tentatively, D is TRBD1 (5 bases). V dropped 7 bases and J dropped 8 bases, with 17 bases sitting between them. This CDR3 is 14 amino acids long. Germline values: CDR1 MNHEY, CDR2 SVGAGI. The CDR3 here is CASISGGIDEKLFF. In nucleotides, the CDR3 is TGTGCCAGCATTTCCGGGGGGATAGACGAAAAACTGTTTTTT.

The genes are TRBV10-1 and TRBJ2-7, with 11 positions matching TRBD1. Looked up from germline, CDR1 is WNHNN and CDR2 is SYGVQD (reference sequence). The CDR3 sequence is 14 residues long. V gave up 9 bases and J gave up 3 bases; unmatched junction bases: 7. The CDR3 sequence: CASGGQGDFYEQYV. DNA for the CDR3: TGCGCCAGTGGGGGACAGGGGGATTTCTACGAGCAGTACGTC.

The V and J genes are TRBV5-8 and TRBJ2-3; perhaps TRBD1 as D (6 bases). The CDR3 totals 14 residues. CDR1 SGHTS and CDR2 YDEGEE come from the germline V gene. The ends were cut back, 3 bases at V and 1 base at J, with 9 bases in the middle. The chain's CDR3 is CASSSQGRTDTQYF. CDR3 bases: TGTGCCAGCAGCTCGCAGGGGCGCACAGATACGCAGTATTTT. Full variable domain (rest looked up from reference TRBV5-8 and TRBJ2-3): EAGVTQSPTHLIKTRGQQATLRCSPISGHTSVYWYQQALGLGLQFLLWYDEGEERNRGNFPPRFSGRQFPNYSSELNVNALELEDSALYLCASSSQGRTDTQYFGPGTRLTVL.

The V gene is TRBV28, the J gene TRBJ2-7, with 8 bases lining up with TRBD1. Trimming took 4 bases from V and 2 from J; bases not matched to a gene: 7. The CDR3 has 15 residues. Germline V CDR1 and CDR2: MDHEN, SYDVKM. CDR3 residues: CASSSRTGTTYEQYV. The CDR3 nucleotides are TGTGCCAGCAGTTCCCGGACAGGGACGACCTACGAGCAGTACGTC.

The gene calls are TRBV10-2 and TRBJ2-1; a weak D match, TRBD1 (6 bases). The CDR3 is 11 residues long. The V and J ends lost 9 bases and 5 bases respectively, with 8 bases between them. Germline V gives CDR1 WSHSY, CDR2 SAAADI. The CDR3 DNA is TGCGCCAGTACAGGGCACAATGAGCAGTTCTTC. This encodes CASTGHNEQFF.

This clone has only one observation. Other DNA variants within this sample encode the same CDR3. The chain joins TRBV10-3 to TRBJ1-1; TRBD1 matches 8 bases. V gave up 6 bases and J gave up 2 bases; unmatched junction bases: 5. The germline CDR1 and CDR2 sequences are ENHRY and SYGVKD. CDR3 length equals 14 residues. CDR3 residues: CAISADRGNTEAFF. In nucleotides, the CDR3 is TGTGCCATCAGCGCCGACAGGGGAAACACTGAAGCTTTCTTT.

CDR3 region: CASSLGSGLMNTEAFF. The CDR3, as DNA: TGTGCCAGCAGCTTAGGTTCAGGCCTTATGAACACTGAAGCTTTCTTT. V usage is TRBV7-9 and J usage is TRBJ1-1, with D hard to call. Trimming took off 1 base at V and 0 bases at J, with 12 bases between the two ends. The CDR3 is 16 amino acids. The germline gives CDR1 SEHNR, CDR2 FQNEAQ (reference sequence).

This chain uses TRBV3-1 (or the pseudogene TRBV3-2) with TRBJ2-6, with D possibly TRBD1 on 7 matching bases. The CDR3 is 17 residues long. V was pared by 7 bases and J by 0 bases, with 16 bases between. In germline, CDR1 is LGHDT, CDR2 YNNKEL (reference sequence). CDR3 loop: CASTRETGSSGANVLTF. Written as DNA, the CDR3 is TGTGCCAGCACCCGGGAGACAGGGAGCTCTGGGGCCAACGTCCTGACTTTC.

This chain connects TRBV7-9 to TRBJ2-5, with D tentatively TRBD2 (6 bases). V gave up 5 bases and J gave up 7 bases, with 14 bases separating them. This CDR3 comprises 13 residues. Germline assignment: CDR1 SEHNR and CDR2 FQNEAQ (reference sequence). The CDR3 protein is CASSGDSGVTQYF. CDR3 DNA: TGTGCCAGCAGCGGGGACTCCGGGGTGACCCAGTACTTC.

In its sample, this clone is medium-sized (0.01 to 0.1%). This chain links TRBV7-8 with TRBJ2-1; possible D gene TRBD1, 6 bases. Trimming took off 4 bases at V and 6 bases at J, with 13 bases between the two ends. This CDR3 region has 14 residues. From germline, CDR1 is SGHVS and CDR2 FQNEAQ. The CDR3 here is CASSSRGRGNEQFF. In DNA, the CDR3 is TGTGCCAGCAGCTCCAGGGGTAGGGGCAATGAGCAGTTCTTC.

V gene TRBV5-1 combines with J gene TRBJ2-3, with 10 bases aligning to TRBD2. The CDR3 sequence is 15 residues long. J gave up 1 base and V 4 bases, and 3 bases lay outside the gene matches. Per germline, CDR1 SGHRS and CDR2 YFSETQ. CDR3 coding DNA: TGCGCCAGCAGCATTAGCGGGGGGCGCACAGATACGCAGTATTTT. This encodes CASSISGGRTDTQYF.

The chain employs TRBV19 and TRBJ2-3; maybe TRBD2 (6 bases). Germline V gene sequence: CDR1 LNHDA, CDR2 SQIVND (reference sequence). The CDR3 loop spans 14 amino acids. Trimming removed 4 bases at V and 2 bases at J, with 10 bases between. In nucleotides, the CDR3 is TGTGCCAGTAGTACTAGCGAGGACACAGATACGCAGTATTTT. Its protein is CASSTSEDTDTQYF.

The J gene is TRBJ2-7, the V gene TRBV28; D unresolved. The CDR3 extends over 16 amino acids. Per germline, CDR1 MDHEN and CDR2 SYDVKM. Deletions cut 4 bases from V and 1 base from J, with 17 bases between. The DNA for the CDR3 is TGTGCCAGCAGTTCTCCCTCTGGGCAGGCTTCCTACGAGCAGTACGTC. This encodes CASSSPSGQASYEQYV.

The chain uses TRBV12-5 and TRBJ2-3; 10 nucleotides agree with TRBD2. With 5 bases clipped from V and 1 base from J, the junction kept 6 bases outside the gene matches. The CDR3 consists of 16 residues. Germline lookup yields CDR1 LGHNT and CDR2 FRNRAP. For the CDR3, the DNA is TGTGCTAGTGGTACTCCCGGACTAGCGGGCACAGATACGCAGTATTTT. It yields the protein CASGTPGLAGTDTQYF.

In DNA form, the CDR3 reads TGTGCCAGCAGCCTGACAGGGGGCATAGGAGAGACCCAGTACTTC. This codes for CASSLTGGIGETQYF. This chain joins TRBV14 and TRBJ2-5, with 10 bases identical to TRBD1. The CDR3 contains 15 residues. V shed 4 bases and J 4 bases; nucleotides not matched to a gene: 6. Germline V gene lookup returns CDR1 SGHDN and CDR2 FVKESK.

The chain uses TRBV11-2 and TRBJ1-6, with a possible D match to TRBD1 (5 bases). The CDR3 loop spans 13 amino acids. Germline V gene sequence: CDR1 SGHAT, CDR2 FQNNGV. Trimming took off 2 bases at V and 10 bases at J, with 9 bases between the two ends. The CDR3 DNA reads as TGTGCCAGCAGCTTATTAGGGGTCTCACCCCTCCACTTT. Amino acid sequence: CASSLLGVSPLHF.

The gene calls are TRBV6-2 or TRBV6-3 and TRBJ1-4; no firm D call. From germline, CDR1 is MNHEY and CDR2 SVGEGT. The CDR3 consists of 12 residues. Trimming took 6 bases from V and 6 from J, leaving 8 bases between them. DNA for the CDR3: TGTGCCAGCAGCCCCGCGGATGAAAAACTGTTTTTT. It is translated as CASSPADEKLFF.

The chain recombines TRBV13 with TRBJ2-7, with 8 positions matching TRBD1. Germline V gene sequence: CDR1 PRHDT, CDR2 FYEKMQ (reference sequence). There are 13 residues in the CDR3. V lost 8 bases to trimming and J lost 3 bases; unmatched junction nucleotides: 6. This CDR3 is CASRWTGHYEQYF. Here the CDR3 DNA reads TGTGCCAGCCGATGGACAGGGCACTACGAGCAGTACTTC.

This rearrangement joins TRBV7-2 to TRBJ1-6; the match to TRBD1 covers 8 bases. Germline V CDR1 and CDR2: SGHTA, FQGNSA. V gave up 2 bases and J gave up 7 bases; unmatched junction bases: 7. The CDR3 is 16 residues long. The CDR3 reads CASSLQGAGLNSPLHF. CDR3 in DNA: TGTGCCAGCAGCTTACAGGGGGCCGGTTTAAATTCACCCCTCCACTTT.

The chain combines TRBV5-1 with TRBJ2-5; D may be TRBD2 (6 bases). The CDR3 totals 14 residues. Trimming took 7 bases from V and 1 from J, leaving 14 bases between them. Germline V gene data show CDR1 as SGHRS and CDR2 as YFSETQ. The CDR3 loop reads CASAEGRGQETQYF. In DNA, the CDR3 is TGCGCCAGCGCGGAGGGTCGGGGCCAAGAGACCCAGTACTTC.

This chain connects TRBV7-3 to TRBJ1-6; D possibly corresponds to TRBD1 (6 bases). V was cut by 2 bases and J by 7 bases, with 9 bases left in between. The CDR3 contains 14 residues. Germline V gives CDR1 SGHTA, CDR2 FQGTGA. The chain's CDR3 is CASSLQGRNSPLHF. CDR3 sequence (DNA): TGTGCCAGCAGCTTACAGGGGCGGAATTCACCCCTCCACTTT.

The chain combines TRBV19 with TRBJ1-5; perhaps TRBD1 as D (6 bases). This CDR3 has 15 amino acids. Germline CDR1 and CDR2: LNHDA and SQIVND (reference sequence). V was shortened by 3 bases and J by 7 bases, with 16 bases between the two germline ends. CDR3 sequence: CASSMGPDRLQPQHF. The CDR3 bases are TGTGCCAGTAGTATGGGCCCAGACAGGTTGCAGCCCCAGCATTTT.

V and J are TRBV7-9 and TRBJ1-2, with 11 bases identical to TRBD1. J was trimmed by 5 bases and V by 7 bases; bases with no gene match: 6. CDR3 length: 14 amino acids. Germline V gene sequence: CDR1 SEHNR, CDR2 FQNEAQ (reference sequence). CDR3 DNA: TGTGCCAGCAACCCCGGGACAGGGGGTTATGGCTACACCTTC. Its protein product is CASNPGTGGYGYTF.

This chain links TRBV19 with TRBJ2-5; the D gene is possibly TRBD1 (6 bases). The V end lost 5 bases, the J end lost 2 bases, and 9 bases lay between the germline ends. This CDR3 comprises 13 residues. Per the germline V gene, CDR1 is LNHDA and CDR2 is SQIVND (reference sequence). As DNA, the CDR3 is TGTGCCAGTAGTGCCACAGGGCAAGAGACCCAGTACTTC. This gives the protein CASSATGQETQYF.

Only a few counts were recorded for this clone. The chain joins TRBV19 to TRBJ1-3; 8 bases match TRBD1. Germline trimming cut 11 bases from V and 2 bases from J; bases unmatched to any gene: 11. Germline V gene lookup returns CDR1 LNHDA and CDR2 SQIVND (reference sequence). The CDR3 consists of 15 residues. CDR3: CASSAQGGPGNTIYF. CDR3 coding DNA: TGTGCCTCCTCGGCACAGGGGGGACCTGGAAACACCATATATTTT.

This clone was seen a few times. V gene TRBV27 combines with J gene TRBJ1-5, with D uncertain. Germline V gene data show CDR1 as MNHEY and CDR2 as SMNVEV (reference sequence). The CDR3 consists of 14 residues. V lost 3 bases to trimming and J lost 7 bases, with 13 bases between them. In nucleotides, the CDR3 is TGTGCCAGCAGTTTTACGGGGTCCGGGCAGCCCCAGCATTTT. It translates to CASSFTGSGQPQHF.

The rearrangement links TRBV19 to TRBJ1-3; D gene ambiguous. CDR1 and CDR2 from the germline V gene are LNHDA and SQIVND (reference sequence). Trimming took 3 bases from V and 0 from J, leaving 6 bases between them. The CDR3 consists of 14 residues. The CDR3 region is CASSIMASGNTIYF. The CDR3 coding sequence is TGTGCCAGTAGTATTATGGCCTCTGGAAACACCATATATTTT.